Each of the 4 T cell receptor beta chains below was sequenced from the same sample in a study of vaccination effects on CD4 cells after COVID-19. Subsequent to 10 days of culture, CD4+ T cells were isolated. Method: immunoSEQ multiplex PCR; TCRdb's copy keeps in-frame clones and lacks some. The sample lists fewer than 40,000 clones, about two thirds occurring once. Their antigen targets remain unknown. The material sequenced was CD4+ T cells from PBMCs cultured without peptide, taken before COVID-19 vaccination. Receptors originate from a human donor who received a COVID-19 vaccine.

This clone came up once. The V gene is TRBV18, the J gene TRBJ1-6; 9 bases agree with TRBD1. The V gene end was trimmed by 4 bases and the J gene end by 13 bases; junction bases not matched to a gene: 8. CDR1 is KGHSH and CDR2 is LQKENI in the germline V gene. There are 14 residues in the CDR3. The CDR3 nucleotides are TGTGCCAGCTCACGGGACAGGGAAGGGGCGCCCCTCCACTTT. It encodes CASSRDREGAPLHF. Variable domain in full (rest from reference TRBV18 and TRBJ1-6): NAGVMQNPRHLVRRRGQEARLRCSPMKGHSHVYWYRQLPEEGLKFMVYLQKENIIDESGMPKERFSAEFPKEGPSILRIQQVVRGDSAAYFCASSRDREGAPLHFGNGTRLTVT.

The table lists this clone with a count of one. The CDR3 DNA is TGTGCCAGCAGCCCGGTGGCGGTTAACTATGGCTACACCTTC. This gives the protein CASSPVAVNYGYTF. J is TRBJ1-2 and V is TRBV9; D uncertain. The CDR3 consists of 14 residues. CDR1 is SGDLS, CDR2 YYNGEE, per germline. Trimming took 4 bases from V and 1 from J, leaving 11 bases between them.

The rearrangement uses TRBV6-4 and TRBJ2-1; perhaps TRBD2 as D (5 bases). The CDR3 extends over 14 amino acids. Trimming removed 4 bases at V and 5 bases at J, with 12 bases between. The germline V gene encodes CDR1 MRHNA and CDR2 SNTAGT. CDR3: CASSVASTNNEQFF. In DNA, the CDR3 is TGTGCCAGCAGTGTGGCTAGCACGAACAATGAGCAGTTCTTC.

This chain uses TRBV11-2 with TRBJ1-2; perhaps TRBD1 as D (5 bases). CDR3 length: 15 residues. Per the germline V gene, CDR1 is SGHAT and CDR2 is FQNNGV. V was trimmed by 4 bases and J by 8 bases, leaving 20 bases between them. CDR3 DNA: TGTGCCAGCAGCTCCCTGAGCCGGGACGGTGTAGGCTACACCTTC. This encodes CASSSLSRDGVGYTF.